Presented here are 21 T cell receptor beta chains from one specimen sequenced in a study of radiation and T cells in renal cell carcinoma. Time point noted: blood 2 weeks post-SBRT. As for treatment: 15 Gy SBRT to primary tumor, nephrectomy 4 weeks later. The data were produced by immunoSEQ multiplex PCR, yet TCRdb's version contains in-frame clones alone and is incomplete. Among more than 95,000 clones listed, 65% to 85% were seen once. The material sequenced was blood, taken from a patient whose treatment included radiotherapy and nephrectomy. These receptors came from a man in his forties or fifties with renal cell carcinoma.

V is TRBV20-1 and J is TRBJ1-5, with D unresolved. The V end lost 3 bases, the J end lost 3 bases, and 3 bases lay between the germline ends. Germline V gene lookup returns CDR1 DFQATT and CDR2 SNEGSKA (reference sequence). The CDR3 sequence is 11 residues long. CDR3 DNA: TGCAGTGCTAGGAACAATCAGCCCCAGCATTTT. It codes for CSARNNQPQHF.

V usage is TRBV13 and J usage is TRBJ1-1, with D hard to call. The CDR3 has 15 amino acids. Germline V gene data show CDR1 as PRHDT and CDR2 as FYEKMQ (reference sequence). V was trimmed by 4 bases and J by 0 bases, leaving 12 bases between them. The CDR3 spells CASSYLRVMNTEAFF. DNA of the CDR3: TGTGCCAGCAGCTACCTTCGGGTTATGAACACTGAAGCTTTCTTT.

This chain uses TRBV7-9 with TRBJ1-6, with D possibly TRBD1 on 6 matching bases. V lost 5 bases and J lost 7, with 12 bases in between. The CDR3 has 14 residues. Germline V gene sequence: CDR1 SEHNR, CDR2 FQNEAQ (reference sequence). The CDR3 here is CASSPWTENSPLHF. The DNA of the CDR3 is TGTGCCAGCAGCCCCTGGACAGAAAATTCACCCCTCCACTTT.

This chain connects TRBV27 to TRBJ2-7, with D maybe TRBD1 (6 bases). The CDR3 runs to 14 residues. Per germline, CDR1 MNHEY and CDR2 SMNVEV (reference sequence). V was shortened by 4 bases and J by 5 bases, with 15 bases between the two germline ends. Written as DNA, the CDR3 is TGTGCCAGCAGTTCCCGACAGGAGCTCGACGAGCAGTACTTC. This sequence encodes CASSSRQELDEQYF.

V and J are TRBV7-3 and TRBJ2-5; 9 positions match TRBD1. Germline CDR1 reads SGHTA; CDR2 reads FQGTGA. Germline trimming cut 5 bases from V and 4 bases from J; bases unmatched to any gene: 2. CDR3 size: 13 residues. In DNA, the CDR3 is TGTGCCAGCAGCCTGACAGGGGGAGAGACCCAGTACTTC. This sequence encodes CASSLTGGETQYF.

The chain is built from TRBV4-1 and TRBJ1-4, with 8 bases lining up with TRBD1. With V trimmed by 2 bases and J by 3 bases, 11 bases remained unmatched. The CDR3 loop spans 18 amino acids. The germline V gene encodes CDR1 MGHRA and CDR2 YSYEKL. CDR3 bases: TGCGCCAGCAGCCAACAGGACAGGGCATCTGGATCTAATGAAAAACTGTTTTTT. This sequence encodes CASSQQDRASGSNEKLFF.

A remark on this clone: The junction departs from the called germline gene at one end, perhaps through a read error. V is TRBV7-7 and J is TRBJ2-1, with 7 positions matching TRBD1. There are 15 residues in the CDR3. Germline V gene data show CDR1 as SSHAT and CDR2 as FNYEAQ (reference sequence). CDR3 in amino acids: CASSFGQGAYNEQFF. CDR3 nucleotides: TGTGCTAGCAGCTTTGGTCAGGGGGCCTACAATGAGCAGTTCTTC.

This CDR3 is CASSGTLEGYTF. In DNA form, the CDR3 reads TGTGCCAGCAGTGGGACACTGGAAGGCTACACCTTC. The chain joins TRBV2 to TRBJ1-2; possibly TRBD1 for D (5 bases). From germline, CDR1 is SNHLY and CDR2 FYNNEI. CDR3 length: 12 residues. Trimming removed 4 bases from V and 8 bases from J, with 11 bases in between.

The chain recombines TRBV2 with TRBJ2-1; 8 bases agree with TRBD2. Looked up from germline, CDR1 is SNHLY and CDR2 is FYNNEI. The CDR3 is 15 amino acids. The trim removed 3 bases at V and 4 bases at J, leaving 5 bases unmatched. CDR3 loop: CASSDGSGRYNEQFF. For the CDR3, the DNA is TGTGCCAGCAGTGACGGGAGCGGGAGATACAATGAGCAGTTCTTC. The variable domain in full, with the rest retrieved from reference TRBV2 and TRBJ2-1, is EPEVTQTPSHQVTQMGQEVILRCVPISNHLYFYWYRQILGQKVEFLVSFYNNEISEKSEIFDDQFSVERPDGSNFTLKIRSTKLEDSAMYFCASSDGSGRYNEQFFGPGTRLTVL.

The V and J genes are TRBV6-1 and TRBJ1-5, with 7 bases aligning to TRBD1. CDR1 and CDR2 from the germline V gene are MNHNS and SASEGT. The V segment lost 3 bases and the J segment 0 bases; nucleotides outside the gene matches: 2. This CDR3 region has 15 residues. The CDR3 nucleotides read TGTGCCAGCAGTGAGACAGGGAATAGCAATCAGCCCCAGCATTTT. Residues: CASSETGNSNQPQHF.

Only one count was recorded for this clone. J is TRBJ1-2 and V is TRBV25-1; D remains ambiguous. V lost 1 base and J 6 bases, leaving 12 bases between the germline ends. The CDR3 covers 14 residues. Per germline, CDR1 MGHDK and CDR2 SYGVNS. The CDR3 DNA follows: TGTGCCAGCAGTGAATCATATCAGGAAAATGGCTACACCTTC. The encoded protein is CASSESYQENGYTF.

CDR3 coding DNA: TGTGCCAGCAGTCCACCCGGGACTAGTAATCGGAATGAGCAGTTCTTC. This codes for CASSPPGTSNRNEQFF. V and J are TRBV28 and TRBJ2-1; 8 bases align to TRBD2. The CDR3 is 16 residues long. The ends lost 5 bases at V and 7 bases at J; junction bases unmatched: 13. The germline V gene has CDR1 MDHEN and CDR2 SYDVKM.

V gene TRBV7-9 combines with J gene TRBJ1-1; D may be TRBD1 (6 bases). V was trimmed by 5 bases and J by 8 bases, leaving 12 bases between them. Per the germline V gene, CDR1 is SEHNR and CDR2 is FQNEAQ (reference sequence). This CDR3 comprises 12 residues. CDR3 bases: TGTGCCAGCAGCAGGGGGGAGAACGAAGCTTTCTTT. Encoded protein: CASSRGENEAFF.

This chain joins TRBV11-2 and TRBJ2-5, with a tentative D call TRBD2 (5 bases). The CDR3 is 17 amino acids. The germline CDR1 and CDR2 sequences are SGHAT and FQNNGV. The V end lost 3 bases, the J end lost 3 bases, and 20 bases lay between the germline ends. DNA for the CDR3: TGTGCCAGCAGCTTCGGGGTCCAGAATGGGGTTAAAGAGACCCAGTACTTC. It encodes CASSFGVQNGVKETQYF. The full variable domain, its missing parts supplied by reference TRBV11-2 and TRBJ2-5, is EAGVAQSPRYKIIEKRQSVAFWCNPISGHATLYWYQQILGQGPKLLIQFQNNGVVDDSQLPKDRFSAERLKGVDSTLKIQPAKLEDSAVYLCASSFGVQNGVKETQYFGPGTRLLVL.

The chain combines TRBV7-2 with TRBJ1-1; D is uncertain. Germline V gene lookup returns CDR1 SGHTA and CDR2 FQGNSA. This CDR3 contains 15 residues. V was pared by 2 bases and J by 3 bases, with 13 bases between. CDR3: CASSLSTAGYTEAFF. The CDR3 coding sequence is TGTGCCAGCAGCTTATCCACAGCCGGCTACACTGAAGCTTTCTTT.

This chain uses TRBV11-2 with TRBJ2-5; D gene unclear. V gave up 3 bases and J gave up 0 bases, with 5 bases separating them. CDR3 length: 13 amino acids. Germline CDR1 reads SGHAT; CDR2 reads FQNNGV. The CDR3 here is CASSFWDQETQYF. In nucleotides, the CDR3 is TGTGCCAGCAGCTTCTGGGACCAAGAGACCCAGTACTTC.

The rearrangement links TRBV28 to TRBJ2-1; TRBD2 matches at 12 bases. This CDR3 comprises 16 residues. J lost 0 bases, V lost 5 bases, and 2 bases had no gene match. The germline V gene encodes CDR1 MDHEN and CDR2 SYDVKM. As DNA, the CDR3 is TGTGCCAGCAGTGCGACTAGCGGGAGCTCCTACAATGAGCAGTTCTTC. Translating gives CASSATSGSSYNEQFF.

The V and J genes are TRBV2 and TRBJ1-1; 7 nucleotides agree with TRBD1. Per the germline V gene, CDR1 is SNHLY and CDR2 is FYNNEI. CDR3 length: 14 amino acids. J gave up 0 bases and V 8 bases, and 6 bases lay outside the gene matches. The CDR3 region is CASVLGQMNTEAFF. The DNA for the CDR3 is TGTGCCAGCGTTCTGGGACAGATGAACACTGAAGCTTTCTTT.

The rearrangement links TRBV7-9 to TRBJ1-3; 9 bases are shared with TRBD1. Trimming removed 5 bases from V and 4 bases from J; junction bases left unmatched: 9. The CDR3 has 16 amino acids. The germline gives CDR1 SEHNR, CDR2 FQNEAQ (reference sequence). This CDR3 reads CASSPTGGATGNTIYF. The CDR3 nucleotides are TGTGCCAGCAGCCCAACAGGGGGCGCAACCGGAAACACCATATATTTT.

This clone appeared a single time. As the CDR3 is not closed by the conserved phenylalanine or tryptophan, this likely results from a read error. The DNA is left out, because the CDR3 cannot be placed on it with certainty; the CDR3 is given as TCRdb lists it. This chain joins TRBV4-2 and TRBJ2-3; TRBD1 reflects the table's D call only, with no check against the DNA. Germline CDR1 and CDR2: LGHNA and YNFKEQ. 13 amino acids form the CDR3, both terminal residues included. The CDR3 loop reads CASSQAGSPGVFL.

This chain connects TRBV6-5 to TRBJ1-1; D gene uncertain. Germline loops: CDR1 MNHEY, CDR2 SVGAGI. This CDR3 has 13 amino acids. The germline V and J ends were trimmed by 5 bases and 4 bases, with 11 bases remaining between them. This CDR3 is CASSPQRGTEAFF. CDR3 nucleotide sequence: TGTGCCAGCAGTCCTCAGCGGGGCACTGAAGCTTTCTTT.